The T cell receptor (beta chain) under discussion was sequenced for a study of T cell responses to AZD1222 COVID-19 vaccine. General observations from the study: Vaccine-associated CD4 TCRs spanned spike, dominant at 160-218 and 743-854. Most donors were white British, females outnumbered males, and clonal diversity was possibly underestimated. Nearly half of spike-specific TCRs reportedly target unmutated variant regions. Repertoires were sampled only after the peak T cell response.

Germline assignment: CDR1 SNHLY and CDR2 FYNNEI. This CDR3 contains 15 residues. V was clipped by 3 bases and J by 2 bases; unmatched bases: 5. TCRdb's copy holds only in-frame clones and misses some; the assay was immunoSEQ multiplex PCR. Of 150,000 to 200,000 clones listed, roughly 92% are singletons. A note on this clone: Its antigen is undetermined.

The sequencing used peripheral blood, collected on day 0 of AZD1222 vaccination. V gene TRBV2 combines with J gene TRBJ2-3; 7 nucleotides match TRBD2. This receptor was identified in an adult in good health. The CDR3 is CASSEGGVPTDTQYF. CDR3 bases: TGTGCCAGCAGTGAGGGGGGGGTCCCCACAGATACGCAGTATTTT.